The rows below give T cell receptor beta chains drawn from one sample of a study of Ad26.COV2.S vaccination and SARS-CoV-2 variants. TCRdb's table, derived via immunoSEQ multiplex PCR, lists solely in-frame clones and lacks some. The table has 97,000 or so clones, over 60% seen once. This material consisted of peripheral blood, taken after recovery from COVID-19. Every receptor here comes from a human donor who had recovered from COVID-19. Each CDR3 is given with its conserved first and last residue. D genes are given only for firm matches. Clone size is shown for a subset of rows, as once, few, many or a class of expanded clone.

CDR3,DNA,D,V,size,length,J
CASSLRQGYNSPLHF,TGTGCCAGCAGCCTAAGACAGGGGTATAATTCACCCCTCCACTTT,TRBD1,TRBV2,.,15,TRBJ1-6
CASSLGAGASTDTQYF,TGTGCCAGCAGCTTAGGCGCGGGGGCCAGCACAGATACGCAGTATTTT,.,TRBV11-2,.,16,TRBJ2-3
CASSRILPGQGKRGYTF,TGTGCCAGCAGCCGCATTCTTCCGGGACAGGGGAAGAGGGGCTACACCTTC,TRBD1,TRBV5-6,.,17,TRBJ1-2
CASSWDTEAAETQYF,TGTGCCAGCAGTTGGGACACCGAGGCGGCAGAGACCCAGTACTTC,.,TRBV2,.,15,TRBJ2-5
CASSLSDSNQPQHF,TGTGCCAGCAGTTTATCCGATAGCAATCAGCCCCAGCATTTT,.,TRBV27,many,14,TRBJ1-5
CASSLRGDLRGTEAFF,TGTGCCAGCAGCTTAAGGGGGGACTTAAGGGGCACTGAAGCTTTCTTT,.,TRBV7-3,.,16,TRBJ1-1
CASSEVGTNYGYTF,TGTGCCAGCAGTGAAGTCGGAACTAACTATGGCTACACCTTC,.,TRBV2,.,14,TRBJ1-2
CASSRSILGGNTEAFF,TGTGCCAGCAGCCGTTCTATCCTAGGGGGTAACACTGAAGCTTTCTTT,.,TRBV7-9,.,16,TRBJ1-1
CASSFSGPGPKAEAFF,TGTGCCAGCAGCTTCTCAGGACCGGGACCGAAGGCTGAAGCTTTCTTT,.,TRBV5-5,.,16,TRBJ1-1
CASSSDSYNQPQHF,TGTGCCAGCAGCTCCGACTCCTACAATCAGCCCCAGCATTTT,.,TRBV9,.,14,TRBJ1-5
CASSLGGGIGNTIYF,TGCGCCAGCAGCTTGGGCGGAGGGATTGGAAACACCATATATTTT,.,TRBV5-1,.,15,TRBJ1-3
CASYSGQGGETQYF,TGTGCCAGCTACTCGGGACAGGGTGGAGAGACCCAGTACTTC,TRBD1,TRBV6-5,.,14,TRBJ2-5
CASSLAGQPHSEQYF,TGTGCCAGCAGCCTTGCCGGGCAGCCCCACAGCGAGCAGTACTTC,.,TRBV11-2,.,15,TRBJ2-7
CASSSGQAGDWEKLFF,TGTGCCAGCAGCTCGGGACAGGCCGGCGATTGGGAAAAACTGTTTTTT,TRBD1,TRBV5-4,few,16,TRBJ1-4
CASSQGYSSEAFF,TGTGCCAGCAGCCAAGGTTACTCATCTGAAGCTTTCTTT,.,TRBV3-1/TRBV3-2,.,13,TRBJ1-1
CASSVGGSNQPQHF,TGTGCCAGTAGTGTAGGGGGGAGCAATCAGCCCCAGCATTTT,.,TRBV19,.,14,TRBJ1-5
CAIKPHVTGQGVNTEAFF,TGTGCCATCAAACCTCACGTTACAGGGCAGGGAGTGAACACTGAAGCTTTCTTT,.,TRBV10-3,.,18,TRBJ1-1
CASSLPSQRKNIQYF,TGTGCCAGTAGTCTCCCGTCCCAACGGAAAAACATTCAGTACTTC,.,TRBV19,.,15,TRBJ2-4
CASSGVSRFQYF,TGTGCCAGCTCCGGTGTGAGCCGGTTCCAATACTTC,.,TRBV12-3/TRBV12-4,.,12,TRBJ2-7
CASSPGASSGNTIYF,TGTGCCAGCAGCCCAGGTGCTAGCTCTGGAAACACCATATATTTT,.,TRBV11-2,.,15,TRBJ1-3
CSVRGTSGGVMNEQFF,TGCAGCGTCCGCGGGACTAGCGGGGGGGTAATGAATGAGCAGTTCTTC,TRBD2,TRBV29-1,.,16,TRBJ2-1
CASSQDSNYGYTF,TGCGCCAGCAGCCAGGACAGCAACTATGGCTACACCTTC,.,TRBV5-1,few,13,TRBJ1-2
CASSPKTSGGYNEQFF,TGTGCCAGCTCTCCCAAGACTAGCGGGGGGTACAATGAGCAGTTCTTC,TRBD2,TRBV18,.,16,TRBJ2-1
CAWSVGRIDEQFF,TGTGCCTGGAGTGTGGGAAGGATAGATGAGCAGTTCTTC,.,TRBV30,.,13,TRBJ2-1
CASSDQGLQEKLFF,TGCGCCAGCAGCGACCAGGGGTTACAAGAAAAACTGTTTTTT,.,TRBV5-1,.,14,TRBJ1-4
CASSNQKQGTFSYGYTF,TGTGCCAGCAGCAATCAAAAACAGGGGACCTTCAGCTATGGCTACACCTTC,.,TRBV21-1,.,17,TRBJ1-2
CASSLAQQGDHYGYTF,TGCGCCAGCAGCTTGGCCCAACAGGGGGATCACTATGGCTACACCTTC,TRBD1,TRBV5-1,.,16,TRBJ1-2